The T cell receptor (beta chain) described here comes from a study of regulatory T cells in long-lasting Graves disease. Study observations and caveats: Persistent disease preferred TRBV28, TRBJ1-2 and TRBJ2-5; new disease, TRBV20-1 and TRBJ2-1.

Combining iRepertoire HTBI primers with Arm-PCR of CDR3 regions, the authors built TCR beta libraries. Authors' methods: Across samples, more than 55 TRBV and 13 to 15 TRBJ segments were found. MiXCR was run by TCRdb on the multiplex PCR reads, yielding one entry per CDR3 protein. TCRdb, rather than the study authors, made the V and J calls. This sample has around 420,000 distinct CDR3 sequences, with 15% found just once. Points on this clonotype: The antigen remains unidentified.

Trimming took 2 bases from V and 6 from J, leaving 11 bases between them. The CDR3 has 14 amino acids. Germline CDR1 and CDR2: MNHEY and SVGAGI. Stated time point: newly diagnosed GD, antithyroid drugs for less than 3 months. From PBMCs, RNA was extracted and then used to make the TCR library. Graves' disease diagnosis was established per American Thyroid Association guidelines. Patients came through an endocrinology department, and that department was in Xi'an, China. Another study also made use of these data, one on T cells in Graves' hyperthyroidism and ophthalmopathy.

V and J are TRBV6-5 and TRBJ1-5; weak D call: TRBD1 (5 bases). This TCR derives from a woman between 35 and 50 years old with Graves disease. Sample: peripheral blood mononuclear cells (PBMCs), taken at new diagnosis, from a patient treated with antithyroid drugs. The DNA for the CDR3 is TGTGCCAGCAGTTACAATGGGGGAGGTCAGCCCCAGCATTTT. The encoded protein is CASSYNGGGQPQHF.